The present T cell receptor beta chain was sequenced within a study of cytomegalovirus exposure and HLA in healthy donors. V gave up 5 bases and J gave up 9 bases, with 17 bases separating them. Germline values: CDR1 MNHEY, CDR2 SVGAGI. The CDR3 loop spans 15 amino acids. A note on this clone: The antigen is undetermined.

Study observations and caveats: Compared with the approximately 700-donor mean, an Asian-associated ancestry cluster reportedly had fewer N-insertions, according to a later analysis. A further, later analysis showed that HLA-associated TCR beta chains (compared with equally common others) were more clonally expanded.

Amplification used 60 Vbeta primers and 13 Jbeta primers. Profiling relied on immunoSEQ multiplex PCR, and the TCRdb table lists in-frame clones only, not all of them. The repertoire holds just over 150,000 clones, with around 84% as singletons. This clonotype was obtained from a man aged 18 to 29 in good health and CMV-seronegative. The sample comprised PBMCs. The chain has TRBV6-5 and TRBJ1-6; tentative D call: TRBD1 (5 bases). The CDR3 nucleotides read TGTGCCAGCAGTCCGACGGGGGAAAGAGGTTCACCCCTCCACTTT. Translated: CASSPTGERGSPLHF.